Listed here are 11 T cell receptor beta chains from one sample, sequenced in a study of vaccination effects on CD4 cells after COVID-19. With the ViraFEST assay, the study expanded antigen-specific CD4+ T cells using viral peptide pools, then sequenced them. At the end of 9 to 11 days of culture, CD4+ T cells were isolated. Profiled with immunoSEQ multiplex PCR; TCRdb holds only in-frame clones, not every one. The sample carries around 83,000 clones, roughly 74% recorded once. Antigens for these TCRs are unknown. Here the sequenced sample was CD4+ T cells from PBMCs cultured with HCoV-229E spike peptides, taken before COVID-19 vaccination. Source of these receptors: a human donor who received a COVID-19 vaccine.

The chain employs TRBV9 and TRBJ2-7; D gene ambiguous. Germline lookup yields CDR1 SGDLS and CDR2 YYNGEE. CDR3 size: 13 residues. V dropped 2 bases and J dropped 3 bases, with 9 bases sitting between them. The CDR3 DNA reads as TGTGCCAGCAGCGTGGTTGGTGGCTACGAGCAGTACGTC. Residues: CASSVVGGYEQYV.

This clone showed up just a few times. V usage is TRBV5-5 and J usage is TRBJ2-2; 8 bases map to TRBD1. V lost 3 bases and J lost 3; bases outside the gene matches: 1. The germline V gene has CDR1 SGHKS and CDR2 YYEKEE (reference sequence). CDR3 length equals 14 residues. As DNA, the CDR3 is TGTGCCAGCAGCTCAGGGGGCGACACCGGGGAGCTGTTTTTT. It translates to CASSSGGDTGELFF.

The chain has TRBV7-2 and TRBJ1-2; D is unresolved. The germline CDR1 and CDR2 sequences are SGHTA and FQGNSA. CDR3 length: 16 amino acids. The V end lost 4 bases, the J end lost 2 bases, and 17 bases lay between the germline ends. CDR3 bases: TGTGCCAGCAGCTCGGGAGGCGGACGGGTGAACTATGGCTACACCTTC. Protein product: CASSSGGGRVNYGYTF.

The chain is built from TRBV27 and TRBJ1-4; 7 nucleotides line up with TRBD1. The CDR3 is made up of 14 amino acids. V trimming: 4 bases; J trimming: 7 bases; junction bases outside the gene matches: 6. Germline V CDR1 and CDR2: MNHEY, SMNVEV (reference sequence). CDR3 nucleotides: TGTGCCAGCAGTTATTTAGGGGGCGGTGAAAAACTGTTTTTT. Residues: CASSYLGGGEKLFF.

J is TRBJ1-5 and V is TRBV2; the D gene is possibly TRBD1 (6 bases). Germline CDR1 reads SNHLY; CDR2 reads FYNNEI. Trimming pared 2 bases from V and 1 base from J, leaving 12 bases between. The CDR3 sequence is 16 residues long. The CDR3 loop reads CASSEYRDLSNQPQHF. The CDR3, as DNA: TGTGCCAGCAGTGAATACAGGGACCTAAGCAATCAGCCCCAGCATTTT.

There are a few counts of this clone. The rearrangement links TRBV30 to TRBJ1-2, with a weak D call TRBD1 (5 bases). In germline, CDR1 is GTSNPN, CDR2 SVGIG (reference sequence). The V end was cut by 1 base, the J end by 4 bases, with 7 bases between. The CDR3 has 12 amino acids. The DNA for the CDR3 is TGTGCCTGGAGTGGGGGGGGCTATGGCTACACCTTC. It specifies CAWSGGGYGYTF.

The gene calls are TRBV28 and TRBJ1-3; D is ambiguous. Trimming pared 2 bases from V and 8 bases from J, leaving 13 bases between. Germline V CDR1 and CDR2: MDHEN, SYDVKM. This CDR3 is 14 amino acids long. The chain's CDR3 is CASSLGDRTDTIYF. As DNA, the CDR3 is TGTGCCAGCAGTTTAGGGGATAGAACGGACACCATATATTTT.

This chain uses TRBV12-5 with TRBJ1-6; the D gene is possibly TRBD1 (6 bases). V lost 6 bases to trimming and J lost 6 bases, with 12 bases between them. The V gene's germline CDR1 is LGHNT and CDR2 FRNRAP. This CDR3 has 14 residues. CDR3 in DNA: TGTGCTAGTGGGACAGGACAGCTTAATTCACCCCTCCACTTT. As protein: CASGTGQLNSPLHF. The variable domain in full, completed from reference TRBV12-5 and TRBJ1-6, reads DARVTQTPRHKVTEMGQEVTMRCQPILGHNTVFWYRQTMMQGLELLAYFRNRAPLDDSGMPKDRFSAEMPDATLATLKIQPSEPRDSAVYFCASGTGQLNSPLHFGNGTRLTVT.

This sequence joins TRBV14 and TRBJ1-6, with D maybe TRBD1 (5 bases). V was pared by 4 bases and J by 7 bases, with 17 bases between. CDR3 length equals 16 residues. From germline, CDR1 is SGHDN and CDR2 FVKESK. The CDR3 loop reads CASSPRKGEWNSPLHF. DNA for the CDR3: TGTGCCAGCAGCCCCCGGAAAGGGGAGTGGAATTCACCCCTCCACTTT.

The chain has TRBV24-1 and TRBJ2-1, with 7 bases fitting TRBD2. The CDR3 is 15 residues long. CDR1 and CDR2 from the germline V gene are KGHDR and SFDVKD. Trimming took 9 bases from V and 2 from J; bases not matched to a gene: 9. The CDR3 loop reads CATSPWEGTYNEQFF. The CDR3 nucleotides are TGTGCCACCTCTCCGTGGGAGGGCACCTACAATGAGCAGTTCTTC.

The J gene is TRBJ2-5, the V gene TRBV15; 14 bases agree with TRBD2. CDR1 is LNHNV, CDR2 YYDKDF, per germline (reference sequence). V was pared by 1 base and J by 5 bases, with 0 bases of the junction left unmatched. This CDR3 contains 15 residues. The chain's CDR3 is CATSRGTSGGETQYF. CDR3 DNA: TGTGCCACCAGCAGAGGGACTAGCGGGGGGGAGACCCAGTACTTC.